The T cell receptor beta chain described here comes from a study of CD8 T cells in Susac syndrome. It was with random hexamers that roughly 0.45 to 1 ug RNA was reverse transcribed. Via MiXCR, TCRdb re-called the immunoSEQ multiplex PCR reads, giving one row per CDR3 protein. The repertoire holds 200,000 to 300,000 distinct CDR3 sequences, with just under 95% as singletons. Trimming removed 5 bases at V and 7 bases at J, with 24 bases between. Germline V lookup: CDR1 SGHTA, CDR2 FQGNSA. The CDR3 has 17 residues. The specimen sequenced was CD4+ T cells from PBMCs. The receptor was derived from a human donor with multiple sclerosis. The chain links TRBV7-2 to TRBJ2-1; the D gene is possibly TRBD1 (7 bases). CDR3: CASSRGALGRGENEQFF. The CDR3 DNA is TGTGCCAGCAGCCGCGGGGCGTTGGGCAGGGGGGAGAATGAGCAGTTCTTC.